A selection of T cell receptor beta chains follows, all from one sample in a study of T cells in Graves' hyperthyroidism and ophthalmopathy. Via MiXCR, TCRdb re-called the multiplex PCR reads, giving one row per CDR3 protein. This sample has hundreds of thousands of distinct CDR3 sequences, with roughly 14% found just once. Specimen: blood. These receptors all stem from a woman between 40 and 55 years old with Graves' ophthalmopathy. CDR3s include the opening cysteine and the closing phenylalanine or tryptophan. The D gene is left open where the match is weak. The size of a clone is reported for some rows only, either as once, few or many, or as a class for expanded clones.

DNA	CDR3	V	J	D	size
TGTGCCAGCAGTGTGCGGCCCCAAGAGACCCAGTACTTC	CASSVRPQETQYF	TRBV6-2/TRBV6-3	TRBJ2-5	.	many
TGTGCCAGCATCCCTCTTGATAGCGGGGCGAACACCGGGGAGCTGTTTTTT	CASIPLDSGANTGELFF	TRBV28	TRBJ2-2	TRBD2	.
TGTGCCACCTGGGACAGGCGTAATCAGCCCCAGCATTTT	CATWDRRNQPQHF	TRBV6-1	TRBJ1-5	TRBD1	.
TGTGCCTGGAGTCCCGTACGGACAGGGAGTCCACAAGCTTTCTTT	CAWSPVRTGSPQAFF	TRBV30	TRBJ1-1	TRBD1	.
TGTGCCAGCAGTTACACTGACAGGGTGCGAGGCTACACCTTC	CASSYTDRVRGYTF	TRBV12-3/TRBV12-4	TRBJ1-2	TRBD1	many
TGCAGTGCTAGTTCTGCCATTGAGGCCACAAATTCACCCCTCCACTTT	CSASSAIEATNSPLHF	TRBV20-1	TRBJ1-6	.	many
TGTGCCAGCAGTGAACGGGTGACTAGCGCAGCAGATACGCAGTATTTT	CASSERVTSAADTQYF	TRBV2	TRBJ2-3	TRBD2	few
TGTGCCAGCAGTGAACGGACCAATCAGCCCCAGCATTTT	CASSERTNQPQHF	TRBV6-1	TRBJ1-5	.	many
TGTGCCAGCAGCCAGGGTGGACAGGGGAATAACTATGGCTACACCTTC	CASSQGGQGNNYGYTF	TRBV11-2	TRBJ1-2	TRBD1	many
TGTGCCAGCGGGGGGGGAGGCAGGGCCTACGAGCAGTACTTC	CASGGGGRAYEQYF	TRBV28	TRBJ2-7	TRBD2	few
TGTGCCAGCAGCTTAGACAACATATACACAGATACGCAGTATTTT	CASSLDNIYTDTQYF	TRBV11-2	TRBJ2-3	.	few
TGCAGTGCTCGCCGACTAGCGGGATCCATAGAGACCCAGTACTTC	CSARRLAGSIETQYF	TRBV20-1	TRBJ2-5	TRBD2	many
TGTGCCAGCAGAAACCTATATGGCTACACCTTC	CASRNLYGYTF	TRBV6-2/TRBV6-3	TRBJ1-2	.	many
TGTGCCAGCAAACCCCCCGGGTACATTAGCAATCAGCCCCAGCATTTT	CASKPPGYISNQPQHF	TRBV6-1	TRBJ1-5	.	many
TGTGCCAGCAGCCAAGTTGGAGTTACAGGGGGGGGTGCCACCTACGAGCAGTACTTC	CASSQVGVTGGGATYEQYF	TRBV4-2	TRBJ2-7	.	.
TGTGCCAGCAGCTTTACTAGCGGGACCGGGGGGGAGACCCAGTACTTC	CASSFTSGTGGETQYF	TRBV7-6	TRBJ2-5	TRBD2	few